This TCR beta chain comes out of a study of T-cell memory formation after mild COVID-19. Study outcomes and limitations: Within pre-infection memory, some responding clones were found, suggesting cross-reactive memory joined. Later expanders leaned toward CD4+, whereas clones contracting from day 15 to 85 were balanced CD4/CD8.

To note about this clonotype: Its matching antigen is unknown.

5'RACE, which relied on constant-segment primers, yielded TCR alpha and TCR beta cDNA libraries carrying sample barcodes and UMIs. TCRdb re-called the 5' RACE reads through MiXCR, storing one row per CDR3 protein. Of about 350,000 distinct CDR3 sequences in the sample, roughly an eighth were seen once. Between the trimmed V and J ends, which lost 4 bases and 3 bases, there was a span of 9 bases. CDR3 length: 13 residues. The clonotype was recovered from a young man who had mild COVID-19 (a few samples of this study predate the infection). Cell type and time point are not known. Sequences were obtained from PBMCs or a T cell subset sorted from them (not recorded which). The chain carries TRBV12-3 or TRBV12-4 and TRBJ1-1; D remains unclear. CDR3 in amino acids: CASSWLQDTEAFF. Here the CDR3 DNA reads TGTGCCAGCAGTTGGCTGCAGGACACTGAAGCTTTCTTT.